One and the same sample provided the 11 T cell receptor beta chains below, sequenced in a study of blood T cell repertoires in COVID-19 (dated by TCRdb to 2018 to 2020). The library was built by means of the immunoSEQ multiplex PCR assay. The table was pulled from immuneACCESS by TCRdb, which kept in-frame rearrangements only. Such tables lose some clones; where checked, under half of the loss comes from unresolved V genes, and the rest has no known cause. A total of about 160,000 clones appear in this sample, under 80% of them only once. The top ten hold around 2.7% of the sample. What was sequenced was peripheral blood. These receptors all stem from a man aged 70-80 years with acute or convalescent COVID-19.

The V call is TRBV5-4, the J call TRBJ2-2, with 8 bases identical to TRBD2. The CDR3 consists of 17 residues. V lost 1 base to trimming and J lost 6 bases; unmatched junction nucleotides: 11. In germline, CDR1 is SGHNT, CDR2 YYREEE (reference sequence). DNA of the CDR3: TGTGCCAGCAGCTTGTTCGGGGGGGGCACCGCCCCCGGGGAGCTGTTTTTT. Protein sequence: CASSLFGGGTAPGELFF.

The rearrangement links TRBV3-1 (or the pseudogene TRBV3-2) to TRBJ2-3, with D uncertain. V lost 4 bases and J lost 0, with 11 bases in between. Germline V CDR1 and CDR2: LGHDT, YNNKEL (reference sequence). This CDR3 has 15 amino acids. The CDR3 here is CASSPPVPSTDTQYF. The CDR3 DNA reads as TGTGCCAGCAGCCCCCCAGTACCAAGCACAGATACGCAGTATTTT.

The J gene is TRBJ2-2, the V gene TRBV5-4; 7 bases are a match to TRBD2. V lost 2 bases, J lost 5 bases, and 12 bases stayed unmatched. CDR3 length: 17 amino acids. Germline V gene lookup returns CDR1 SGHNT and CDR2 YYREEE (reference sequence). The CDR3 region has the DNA TGTGCCAGCAGCTTCTTGAGAACTAGCGAACAAACCGGGGAGCTGTTTTTT. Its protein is CASSFLRTSEQTGELFF. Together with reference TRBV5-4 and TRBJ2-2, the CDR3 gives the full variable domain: ETGVTQSPTHLIKTRGQQVTLRCSSQSGHNTVSWYQQALGQGPQFIFQYYREEENGRGNFPPRFSGLQFPNYSSELNVNALELDDSALYLCASSFLRTSEQTGELFFGEGSRLTVL.

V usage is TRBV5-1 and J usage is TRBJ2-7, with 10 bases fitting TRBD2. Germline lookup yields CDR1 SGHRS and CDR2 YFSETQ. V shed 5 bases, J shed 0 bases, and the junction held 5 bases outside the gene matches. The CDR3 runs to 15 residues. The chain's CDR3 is CASSLLAGNSYEQYF. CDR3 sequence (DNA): TGCGCCAGCAGTTTACTAGCGGGGAACTCCTACGAGCAGTACTTC.

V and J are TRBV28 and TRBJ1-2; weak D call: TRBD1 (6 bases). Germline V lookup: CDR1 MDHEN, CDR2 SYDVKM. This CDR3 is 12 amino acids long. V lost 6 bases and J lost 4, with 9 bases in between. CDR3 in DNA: TGTGCCAGCAGGACAGGCCGCTATGGCTACACCTTC. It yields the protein CASRTGRYGYTF.

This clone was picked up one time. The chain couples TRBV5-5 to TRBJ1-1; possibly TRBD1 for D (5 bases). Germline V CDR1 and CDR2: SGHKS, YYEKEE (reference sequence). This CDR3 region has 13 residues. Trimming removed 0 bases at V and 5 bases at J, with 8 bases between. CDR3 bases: TGTGCCAGCAGCTTGGCAGGGAAGACTGAAGCTTTCTTT. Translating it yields CASSLAGKTEAFF.

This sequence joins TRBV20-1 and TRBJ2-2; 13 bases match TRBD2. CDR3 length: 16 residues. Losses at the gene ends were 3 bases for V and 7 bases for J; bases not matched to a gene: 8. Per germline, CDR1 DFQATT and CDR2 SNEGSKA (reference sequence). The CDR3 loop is CSASKLAGGYSGELFF. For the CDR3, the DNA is TGCAGTGCTAGTAAACTAGCGGGAGGGTATAGCGGGGAGCTGTTTTTT.

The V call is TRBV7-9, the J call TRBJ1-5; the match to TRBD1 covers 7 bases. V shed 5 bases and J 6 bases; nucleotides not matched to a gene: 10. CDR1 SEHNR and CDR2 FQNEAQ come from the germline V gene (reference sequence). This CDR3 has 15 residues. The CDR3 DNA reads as TGTGCCAGCAGCATGACAGGGATCAACACTCAGCCCCAGCATTTT. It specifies CASSMTGINTQPQHF.

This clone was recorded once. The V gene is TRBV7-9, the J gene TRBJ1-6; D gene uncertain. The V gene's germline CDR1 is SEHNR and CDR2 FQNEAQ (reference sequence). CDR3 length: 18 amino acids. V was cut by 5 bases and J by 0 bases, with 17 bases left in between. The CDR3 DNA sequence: TGTGCCAGCAGCCTAGGAAACCCGGAGAGCTCCTATAATTCACCCCTCCACTTT. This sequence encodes CASSLGNPESSYNSPLHF.

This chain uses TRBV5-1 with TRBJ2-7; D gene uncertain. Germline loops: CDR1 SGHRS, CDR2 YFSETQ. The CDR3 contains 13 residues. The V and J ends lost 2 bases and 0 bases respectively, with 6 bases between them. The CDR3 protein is CASSFPGSYEQYF. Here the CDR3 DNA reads TGCGCCAGCAGCTTCCCAGGCTCCTACGAGCAGTACTTC.

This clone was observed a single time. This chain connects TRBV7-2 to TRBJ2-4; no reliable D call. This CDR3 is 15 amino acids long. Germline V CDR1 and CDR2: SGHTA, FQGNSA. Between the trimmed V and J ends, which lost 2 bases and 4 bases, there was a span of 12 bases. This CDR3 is CASSLLLELKNIQYF. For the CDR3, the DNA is TGTGCCAGCAGCTTACTTCTAGAGTTAAAAAACATTCAGTACTTC. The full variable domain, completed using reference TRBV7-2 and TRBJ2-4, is GAGVSQSPSNKVTEKGKDVELRCDPISGHTALYWYRQSLGQGLEFLIYFQGNSAPDKSGLPSDRFSAERTGGSVSTLTIQRTQQEDSAVYLCASSLLLELKNIQYFGAGTRLSVL.